This entry lists 30 T cell receptor beta chains sequenced from one sample in a study of T-cell memory formation after mild COVID-19 (dated by TCRdb to the early 2020s). The library was prepared using 5' RACE. Sequencing was carried out with an Illumina NovaSeq 6000. TCRdb took the public reads, trimmed them with fastp at Q25, ran MiXCR for clone calling and kept in-frame beta chains. Records with the same CDR3 protein are collapsed into one entry carrying the most frequent genes and DNA. For this sample there are hundreds of thousands of distinct CDR3 sequences; about a sixth appear just once. In total, the top ten clones hold 12% of the sample. The sample comprised PBMCs or a T cell subset sorted from them (not recorded which). The receptor source for this set is an adult woman who had mild COVID-19 (a few samples of this study predate the infection). The sample titles of this study are shuffled in the database, so cell type and time point are left out; the donor was told from shared clones.

This chain links TRBV2 with TRBJ2-1; 8 bases agree with TRBD2. Germline assignment: CDR1 SNHLY and CDR2 FYNNEI. The CDR3 is made up of 14 amino acids. J gave up 8 bases and V 7 bases, and 10 bases lay outside the gene matches. This CDR3 reads CASKEGLGIYEQFF. The CDR3 nucleotides are TGTGCCAGCAAGGAGGGACTAGGCATCTATGAGCAGTTCTTC.

This clonotype was detected a few times. The V gene is TRBV14, the J gene TRBJ2-1, with 9 bases lining up with TRBD2. Trimming at V came to 1 base and at J to 5 bases, leaving 3 bases not matched to a gene. In germline, CDR1 is SGHDN, CDR2 FVKESK. CDR3 length: 15 residues. CDR3 loop: CASSQVAGGNNEQFF. CDR3 in DNA: TGTGCCAGCAGCCAAGTGGCGGGAGGGAACAATGAGCAGTTCTTC. Drawing the rest from reference TRBV14 and TRBJ2-1, the complete variable domain is EAGVTQFPSHSVIEKGQTVTLRCDPISGHDNLYWYRRVMGKEIKFLLHFVKESKQDESGMPNNRFLAERTGGTYSTLKVQPAELEDSGVYFCASSQVAGGNNEQFFGPGTRLTVL.

The chain is built from TRBV7-7 and TRBJ2-2; 7 bases are a match to TRBD2. CDR3 length: 15 amino acids. The V gene's germline CDR1 is SSHAT and CDR2 FNYEAQ (reference sequence). V was clipped by 2 bases and J by 5 bases; unmatched bases: 5. CDR3 sequence: CASSLNSGVTGELFF. For the CDR3, the DNA is TGTGCCAGCAGCTTAAACAGCGGGGTTACCGGGGAGCTGTTTTTT. Variable domain in full (rest from reference TRBV7-7 and TRBJ2-2): GAGVSQSPRYKVTKRGQDVTLRCDPISSHATLYWYQQALGQGPEFLTYFNYEAQPDKSGLPSDRFSAERPEGSISTLTIQRTEQRDSAMYRCASSLNSGVTGELFFGEGSRLTVL.

The gene calls are TRBV20-1 and TRBJ2-1; 7 bases agree with TRBD2. Germline CDR1 is DFQATT and CDR2 is SNEGSKA (reference sequence). The CDR3 extends over 13 amino acids. Germline trimming cut 6 bases from V and 4 bases from J; bases unmatched to any gene: 6. Here the CDR3 reads CSAQRGQYNEQFF. The CDR3 DNA is TGCAGTGCCCAGCGGGGCCAGTACAATGAGCAGTTCTTC.

This clonotype was seen at least ten times. The V call is TRBV5-1, the J call TRBJ2-7, with D perhaps TRBD2 (6 bases). The V end was cut by 5 bases, the J end by 4 bases, with 13 bases between. CDR3 size: 13 residues. The germline CDR1 and CDR2 sequences are SGHRS and YFSETQ. CDR3 amino acids: CASRSSSVYEQYF. The CDR3, as DNA: TGCGCCAGCAGGAGTTCTAGCGTGTACGAGCAGTACTTC.

V usage is TRBV6-1 and J usage is TRBJ2-7; D is undetermined. This CDR3 has 12 amino acids. Trimming removed 8 bases at V and 6 bases at J, with 14 bases between. Germline V lookup: CDR1 MNHNS, CDR2 SASEGT. The CDR3 sequence is CASGIGLVEQYF. CDR3 nucleotides: TGTGCCAGCGGAATAGGGCTAGTCGAGCAGTACTTC.

V and J are TRBV5-1 and TRBJ2-1; 11 bases map to TRBD2. V dropped 2 bases and J dropped 7; count of bases not matched to a gene: 11. The CDR3 sequence is 17 residues long. Germline V gene sequence: CDR1 SGHRS, CDR2 YFSETQ. The CDR3 nucleotides read TGCGCCAGCAGCTTCGCAAAAACTAGCGGGGGTTTGAATGAGCAGTTCTTC. Protein: CASSFAKTSGGLNEQFF.

This clonotype has only a few counts. The J gene is TRBJ1-5, the V gene TRBV20-1; possibly TRBD1 for D (5 bases). V lost 5 bases and J lost 5, with 25 bases in between. CDR1 DFQATT and CDR2 SNEGSKA come from the germline V gene (reference sequence). CDR3 length equals 17 residues. This CDR3 reads CSASTPSGAASYQPQHF. In DNA form, the CDR3 reads TGCAGTGCTTCCACCCCCAGTGGGGCAGCCTCATATCAGCCCCAGCATTTT.

This chain links TRBV11-3 with TRBJ2-3; TRBD2 agrees at 7 bases. Germline CDR1 is SGHNT and CDR2 is YENEEA. The CDR3 runs 16 residues. After removal of 6 bases from V and 5 bases from J, the junction contained 14 bases not matched to a gene. The CDR3, as DNA: TGTGCCAGCAGTCTCCGGGAAGCGGGGATGGAAGATACGCAGTATTTT. The encoded protein is CASSLREAGMEDTQYF.

This clonotype has just a few counts. In DNA, the CDR3 is TGTGCCAGTAGTCAACTTCCTGCCTACGAGCAGTACTTC. Protein sequence: CASSQLPAYEQYF. J is TRBJ2-7 and V is TRBV19; D is uncertain. There are 13 residues in the CDR3. V was cut by 5 bases and J by 2 bases, with 10 bases left in between. Germline CDR1 LNHDA, CDR2 SQIVND (reference sequence).

This chain connects TRBV7-9 to TRBJ2-3; D may be TRBD2 (6 bases). Between the trimmed V and J ends, which lost 4 bases and 4 bases, there was a span of 15 bases. The CDR3 spans 15 residues. Germline V gene data show CDR1 as SEHNR and CDR2 as FQNEAQ (reference sequence). This chain's CDR3 is CASSSGIIAADTQYF. CDR3 coding DNA: TGTGCCAGCAGCTCCGGAATAATAGCGGCAGATACGCAGTATTTT.

V usage is TRBV4-2 and J usage is TRBJ2-5; 7 nucleotides match TRBD2. V dropped 0 bases and J dropped 4; count of bases not matched to a gene: 5. The V gene's germline CDR1 is LGHNA and CDR2 YNFKEQ. The CDR3 contains 15 residues. The CDR3 nucleotides are TGTGCCAGCAGCCAAGATTTTTCGGGAGGAGAGACCCAGTACTTC. Its protein is CASSQDFSGGETQYF.

This clonotype turned up a few times. The chain joins TRBV5-1 to TRBJ2-3; D is perhaps TRBD1 or TRBD2 (5 bases each). V dropped 3 bases and J dropped 2 bases, with 19 bases sitting between them. Germline V lookup: CDR1 SGHRS, CDR2 YFSETQ. This CDR3 comprises 17 residues. This chain's CDR3 is CASSSLGVGDFTDTQYF. CDR3 sequence (DNA): TGCGCCAGCAGCTCCCTTGGGGTGGGGGATTTCACAGATACGCAGTATTTT.

This sequence joins TRBV9 and TRBJ2-1; 16 bases fit TRBD2. Germline values: CDR1 SGDLS, CDR2 YYNGEE. The ends lost 3 bases at V and 4 bases at J; junction bases unmatched: 7. The CDR3 extends over 18 amino acids. For the CDR3, the DNA is TGTGCCAGCAGCGACCCTGGGACTAGCGGGAGGGTGTACAATGAGCAGTTCTTC. Translating gives CASSDPGTSGRVYNEQFF.

The chain links TRBV12-3 or TRBV12-4 to TRBJ2-3; TRBD2 matches 7 bases. J was trimmed by 6 bases and V by 5 bases; bases with no gene match: 8. The CDR3 is 14 residues long. The CDR3 DNA sequence: TGTGCCAGCAGTCCCAGACTAGCTCGGGATACGCAGTATTTT. It yields the protein CASSPRLARDTQYF.

This chain joins TRBV21-1 and TRBJ2-1; TRBD2, the D gene given by the table, was not confirmed from the DNA. TRBV21-1 is tagged as a pseudogene. CDR3 length equals 18 residues. CDR3 sequence (DNA): TGTGCCAGCAGAAAAAGGGTTACTAGCGGGGCCGCTAGCAATGAGCAGTTCTTC. Translation gives CASRKRVTSGAASNEQFF.

This clonotype was detected only a few times. This chain uses TRBV7-2 with TRBJ1-1; 8 positions match TRBD1. CDR3 size: 15 residues. Germline loops: CDR1 SGHTA, CDR2 FQGNSA. The J segment lost 2 bases and the V segment lost 3 bases, leaving 5 bases of the junction unmatched. CDR3 nucleotides: TGTGCCAGCAGCTTCAGCAGGGGGCTAAACACTGAAGCTTTCTTT. Its protein is CASSFSRGLNTEAFF.

V gene TRBV5-1 combines with J gene TRBJ2-7; TRBD1 might be the D (5 bases). The length of the CDR3 is 16 residues. Germline CDR1 reads SGHRS; CDR2 reads YFSETQ. The V end lost 4 bases, the J end lost 7 bases, and 24 bases lay between the germline ends. CDR3 in amino acids: CASSPDWGSLEIEQYF. The CDR3 coding sequence is TGCGCCAGCAGCCCCGACTGGGGCTCCCTCGAGATTGAGCAGTACTTC.

In this sample, this clonotype turned up a few times. The rearrangement uses TRBV12-3 or TRBV12-4 and TRBJ2-4; the D is unclear. The CDR3 has 12 residues. Trimming removed 3 bases from V and 7 bases from J, with 7 bases in between. The CDR3 DNA follows: TGTGCCAGCAGTTTCAGTCCCAACATTCAGTACTTC. Its protein product is CASSFSPNIQYF.

The chain carries TRBV5-1 and TRBJ1-1; 9 bases match TRBD1. Germline assignment: CDR1 SGHRS and CDR2 YFSETQ. CDR3 length equals 15 residues. Trimming removed 4 bases from V and 1 base from J; junction bases left unmatched: 5. The CDR3 sequence: CASSPWDRANTEAFF. The CDR3 region has the DNA TGCGCCAGCAGCCCCTGGGACAGGGCGAACACTGAAGCTTTCTTT.

This rearrangement joins TRBV29-1 to TRBJ1-1; D is uncertain. Trimming shortened V by 7 bases and J by 6 bases, and 12 bases separated the two germline ends. Germline loops: CDR1 SQVTM, CDR2 ANQGSEA. The CDR3 is 11 residues long. CDR3 amino acids: CSAPIGAEAFF. As DNA, the CDR3 is TGCAGCGCCCCCATAGGCGCTGAAGCTTTCTTT.

The gene calls are TRBV30 and TRBJ2-2; no firm D call. The CDR3 contains 11 residues. CDR1 is GTSNPN, CDR2 SVGIG, per germline (reference sequence). V was cut by 1 base and J by 6 bases, with 3 bases left in between. CDR3: CAWSGAGELFF. In DNA, the CDR3 is TGTGCCTGGAGTGGAGCCGGGGAGCTGTTTTTT.

This clonotype has a handful of counts. The chain is built from TRBV25-1 and TRBJ2-1; D is perhaps TRBD2 (5 bases). CDR1 and CDR2 (germline): MGHDK, SYGVNS. This CDR3 has 15 amino acids. V was shortened by 1 base and J by 3 bases, with 10 bases between the two germline ends. The CDR3 reads CASSESSGIYNEQFF. The CDR3 region has the DNA TGTGCCAGCAGTGAATCGAGCGGTATCTACAATGAGCAGTTCTTC.

The rearrangement uses TRBV18 and TRBJ1-2, with no clear D. Germline assignment: CDR1 KGHSH and CDR2 LQKENI. V gave up 2 bases and J gave up 0 bases, with 7 bases separating them. The length of the CDR3 is 14 residues. CDR3 sequence reads: CASSPDKTNYGYTF. The CDR3 DNA is TGTGCCAGCTCACCAGACAAAACTAACTATGGCTACACCTTC.

CDR3 nucleotide sequence: TGTGCCACCAGTGCTCGGCTAGCGGGGGGAGAGACCCAGTACTTC. This translates into CATSARLAGGETQYF. The chain links TRBV15 to TRBJ2-5; 11 bases map to TRBD2. The J segment lost 4 bases and the V segment lost 6 bases, leaving 7 bases of the junction unmatched. Germline V lookup: CDR1 LNHNV, CDR2 YYDKDF (reference sequence). The CDR3 has 15 residues.

The chain employs TRBV25-1 and TRBJ1-2, with D possibly matching TRBD1 (6 bases). Trimming left V 3 bases short and J 0 bases short, with 8 bases between. CDR1 is MGHDK, CDR2 SYGVNS, per germline. The CDR3 covers 14 residues. CDR3 nucleotide sequence: TGTGCCAGCAGTGACTGGACAGCTAACTATGGCTACACCTTC. Encoded protein: CASSDWTANYGYTF.

The J gene is TRBJ1-5, the V gene TRBV5-1, with 7 bases matching TRBD1. CDR3 length: 15 residues. V shed 0 bases and J 1 base; nucleotides not matched to a gene: 1. The V gene's germline CDR1 is SGHRS and CDR2 YFSETQ. CDR3 bases: TGCGCCAGCAGCTTGGGGGGACAGAGCAATCAGCCCCAGCATTTT. It translates to CASSLGGQSNQPQHF.

This sequence joins TRBV2 and TRBJ2-2, with 8 bases matching TRBD2. With V trimmed by 6 bases and J by 1 base, 19 bases remained unmatched. CDR1 SNHLY and CDR2 FYNNEI come from the germline V gene. CDR3 length: 20 residues. This CDR3 is CASSLKMPAGERENTGELFF. The CDR3 DNA sequence: TGTGCCAGCAGCTTGAAGATGCCAGCGGGGGAAAGAGAGAACACCGGGGAGCTGTTTTTT.

The table lists this clonotype with a few counts. The V gene is TRBV11-2, the J gene TRBJ2-7; the D gene is possibly TRBD2 (5 bases). Trimming took off 5 bases at V and 1 base at J, with 18 bases between the two ends. Germline V gene sequence: CDR1 SGHAT, CDR2 FQNNGV. The length of the CDR3 is 16 residues. The CDR3 region is CASSLARVGGSYEQYF. CDR3 DNA sequence: TGTGCCAGCAGCCTAGCTCGGGTTGGCGGTTCCTACGAGCAGTACTTC.

This clonotype was observed a handful of times. This chain connects TRBV6-5 to TRBJ2-1; 13 bases line up with TRBD2. After removal of 1 base from V and 6 bases from J, the junction contained 6 bases not matched to a gene. The CDR3 extends over 17 amino acids. Germline loops: CDR1 MNHEY, CDR2 SVGAGI. The CDR3 region is CASSYWDGTSGINEQFF. In nucleotides, the CDR3 is TGTGCCAGCAGTTACTGGGACGGGACTAGCGGGATCAATGAGCAGTTCTTC.